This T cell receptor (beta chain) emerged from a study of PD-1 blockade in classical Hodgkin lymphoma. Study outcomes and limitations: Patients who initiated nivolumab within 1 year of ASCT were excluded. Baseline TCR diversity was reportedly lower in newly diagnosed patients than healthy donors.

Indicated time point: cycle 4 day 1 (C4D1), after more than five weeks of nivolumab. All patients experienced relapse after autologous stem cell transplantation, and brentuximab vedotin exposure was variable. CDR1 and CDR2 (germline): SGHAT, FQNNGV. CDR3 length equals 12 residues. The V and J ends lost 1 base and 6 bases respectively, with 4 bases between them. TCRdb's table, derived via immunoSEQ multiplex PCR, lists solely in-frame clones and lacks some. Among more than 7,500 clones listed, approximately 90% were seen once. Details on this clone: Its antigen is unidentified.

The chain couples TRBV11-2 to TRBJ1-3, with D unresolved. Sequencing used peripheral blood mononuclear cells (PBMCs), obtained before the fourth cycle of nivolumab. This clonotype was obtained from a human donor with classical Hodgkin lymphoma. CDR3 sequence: CASSLGPNTIYF. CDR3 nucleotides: TGTGCCAGCAGCTTAGGGCCAAACACCATATATTTT.